This TCR beta chain comes out of a study of T cells after yellow fever vaccination. Germline V lookup: CDR1 LGHNA, CDR2 YSLEER. The CDR3 runs to 14 residues. Study results and caveats: Booster sampling recovered most clones from primary vaccination (approximately 97% CD4, roughly 86% CD8).

In this sample, this clonotype turned up many times. No antigen is known for it. The junction shows a germline mismatch at one end, possibly a read error. TCR cDNA, made by 5'RACE template switching, carried an added universal primer site and UMIs. MiXCR, run by TCRdb on the 5' RACE reads, gives a single entry per CDR3 protein. In the table there are about 630,000 distinct CDR3 sequences, about 12% of which are singletons. The rearrangement joins TRBV4-3 to TRBJ2-3, with a possible D match to TRBD2 (6 bases). The sample here was PBMCs, taken on the day of the yellow fever booster vaccination. The receptor was isolated from a man aged 25 to 45 who received the YFV17D yellow fever vaccine. CDR3: CASSQDRGTDTQYF. CDR3 DNA sequence: TGTGCCAGCAGCCAAGATCGGGGGACAGATACGCAGTATTTT.